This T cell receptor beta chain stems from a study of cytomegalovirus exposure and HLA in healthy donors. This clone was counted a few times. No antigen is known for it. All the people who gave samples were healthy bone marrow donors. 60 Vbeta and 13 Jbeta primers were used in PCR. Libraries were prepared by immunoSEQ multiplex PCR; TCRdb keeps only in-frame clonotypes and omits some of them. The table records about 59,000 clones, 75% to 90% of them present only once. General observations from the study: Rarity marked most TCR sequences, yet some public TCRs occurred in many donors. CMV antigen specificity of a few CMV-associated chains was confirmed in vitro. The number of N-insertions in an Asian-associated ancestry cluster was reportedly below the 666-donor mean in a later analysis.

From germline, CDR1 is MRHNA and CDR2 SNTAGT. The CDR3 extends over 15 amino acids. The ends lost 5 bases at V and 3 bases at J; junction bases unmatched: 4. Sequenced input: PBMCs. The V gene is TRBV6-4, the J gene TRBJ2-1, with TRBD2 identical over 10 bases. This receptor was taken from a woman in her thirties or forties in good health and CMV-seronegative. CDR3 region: CASSHGLADYNEQFF. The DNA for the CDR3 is TGTGCCAGCAGTCACGGACTAGCGGACTACAATGAGCAGTTCTTC.